These 21 T cell receptor beta chains share one sample of origin, sequenced in a study (dated by TCRdb to the mid-2010s). Libraries came from RT-PCR. TCRdb records Illumina MiSeq as the sequencer. TCRdb applied fastp at Q25 and MiXCR to the public reads, then kept only in-frame beta chains. Each entry is one CDR3 protein sequence, shown with its most common DNA and genes. Here the sample has approximately 720,000 distinct CDR3 sequences; approximately 15% occur a single time. Roughly 4% of the sample goes to the ten largest clones. The sample taken for sequencing was memory CD4+ T cells from blood. The receptors here all came from a female donor in good health, serving as a healthy control.

This clonotype has more than one count but fewer than ten. The chain has TRBV25-1 and TRBJ1-2; unclear D gene. Trimming took 4 bases from V and 4 from J, leaving 19 bases between them. Germline CDR1 is MGHDK and CDR2 is SYGVNS. The CDR3 is 16 residues long. The CDR3 reads CASSGREARSIYGYTF. Here the CDR3 DNA reads TGTGCCAGCAGTGGTCGGGAGGCCAGGTCAATCTATGGCTACACCTTC.

This clonotype was counted a few times. The chain is built from TRBV20-1 and TRBJ1-4; unclear D gene. The V gene lost 4 bases and the J gene lost 6 bases, with 12 bases spanning the gap. The CDR3 length is 13 residues. Germline V lookup: CDR1 DFQATT, CDR2 SNEGSKA (reference sequence). CDR3 region: CSANFMRDEKLFF. In DNA form, the CDR3 reads TGCAGTGCTAATTTCATGCGGGATGAAAAACTGTTTTTT.

The chain's CDR3 is CASSFGSSGSGETQYF. The CDR3 DNA reads TGCGCCAGCAGCTTTGGTTCGAGCGGGAGTGGAGAGACCCAGTACTTC. V is TRBV5-1 and J is TRBJ2-5; TRBD2 matches 8 bases. The CDR3 has 16 amino acids. J was trimmed by 4 bases and V by 2 bases; bases with no gene match: 10. The germline CDR1 and CDR2 sequences are SGHRS and YFSETQ. Based on the CDR3 plus reference TRBV5-1 and TRBJ2-5, the full variable domain is KAGVTQTPRYLIKTRGQQVTLSCSPISGHRSVSWYQQTPGQGLQFLFEYFSETQRNKGNFPGRFSGRQFSNSRSEMNVSTLELGDSALYLCASSFGSSGSGETQYFGPGTRLLVL.

This clonotype was observed a handful of times. This rearrangement joins TRBV10-3 to TRBJ1-2; D call uncertain. This CDR3 contains 13 residues. Trimming cost V 8 bases and J 2 bases, with 12 bases left between them. Germline assignment: CDR1 ENHRY and CDR2 SYGVKD. The CDR3 protein is CAIQSGENYGYTF. In DNA, the CDR3 is TGTGCCATCCAGAGCGGCGAAAACTATGGCTACACCTTC.

At least ten counts were recorded for this clonotype. This rearrangement joins TRBV29-1 to TRBJ2-3; weak D call: TRBD2 (6 bases). The V end lost 7 bases, the J end lost 3 bases, and 17 bases lay between the germline ends. Germline V gene data show CDR1 as SQVTM and CDR2 as ANQGSEA. CDR3 length: 14 residues. This chain's CDR3 is CSAAQGGTTDTQYF. The CDR3 region has the DNA TGCAGCGCGGCCCAGGGAGGAACGACAGATACGCAGTATTTT.

This clonotype was found a few times. V gene TRBV2 combines with J gene TRBJ2-1; TRBD2 might be the D (5 bases). V dropped 5 bases and J dropped 0 bases, with 8 bases sitting between them. The germline V gene has CDR1 SNHLY and CDR2 FYNNEI. This CDR3 region has 14 residues. CDR3 in amino acids: CASSQLDSYNEQFF. The CDR3 bases are TGTGCCAGCAGTCAACTAGACTCCTACAATGAGCAGTTCTTC. Filled out from reference TRBV2 and TRBJ2-1, the complete variable domain reads EPEVTQTPSHQVTQMGQEVILRCVPISNHLYFYWYRQILGQKVEFLVSFYNNEISEKSEIFDDQFSVERPDGSNFTLKIRSTKLEDSAMYFCASSQLDSYNEQFFGPGTRLTVL.

The table lists this clonotype with many counts. The chain joins TRBV15 to TRBJ1-1; no reliable D call. The CDR3 is made up of 12 amino acids. V was shortened by 5 bases and J by 6 bases, with 10 bases between the two germline ends. Per the germline V gene, CDR1 is LNHNV and CDR2 is YYDKDF (reference sequence). The CDR3 sequence: CATSPHLAEAFF. In nucleotides, the CDR3 is TGTGCCACCAGCCCCCATCTCGCTGAAGCTTTCTTT. Full variable domain (rest looked up from reference TRBV15 and TRBJ1-1): DAMVIQNPRYQVTQFGKPVTLSCSQTLNHNVMYWYQQKSSQAPKLLFHYYDKDFNNEADTPDNFQSRRPNTSFCFLDIRSPGLGDTAMYLCATSPHLAEAFFGQGTRLTVV.

A few counts support this clonotype. The chain employs TRBV7-2 and TRBJ2-2, with D unresolved. The CDR3 runs 13 residues. V shed 6 bases and J shed 9 bases, with 14 bases lying between them. Germline V CDR1 and CDR2: SGHTA, FQGNSA. Here the CDR3 reads CASRTASARELFF. CDR3 DNA sequence: TGTGCCAGCAGAACTGCCAGTGCACGGGAGCTGTTTTTT.

This clonotype was seen a few times. The rearrangement uses TRBV5-1 and TRBJ1-2; 8 positions agree with TRBD1. The germline V gene encodes CDR1 SGHRS and CDR2 YFSETQ. This CDR3 comprises 15 residues. Trimming removed 5 bases from V and 6 bases from J; junction bases left unmatched: 12. CDR3 sequence: CASRVQGAEVDGYTF. The CDR3 DNA reads TGCGCCAGCAGAGTTCAGGGGGCAGAGGTAGATGGCTACACCTTC.

This clonotype came up many times. J is TRBJ1-5 and V is TRBV12-3 or TRBV12-4; D gene ambiguous. The CDR3 has 15 residues. V was trimmed by 2 bases and J by 1 base, leaving 9 bases between them. CDR3 region: CASSLTGGSNQPQHF. DNA of the CDR3: TGTGCCAGCAGTTTAACGGGAGGCAGCAATCAGCCCCAGCATTTT.

The chain couples TRBV12-3 or TRBV12-4 to TRBJ1-1; the D gene is possibly TRBD1 (5 bases). The CDR3 runs to 14 residues. V was trimmed by 4 bases and J by 11 bases, leaving 20 bases between them. The CDR3 reads CASSSDREGGMAFF. The CDR3 DNA sequence: TGTGCCAGCAGTTCCGACAGAGAAGGAGGTATGGCTTTCTTT.

This clonotype was counted at least ten times. The J gene is TRBJ2-5, the V gene TRBV4-3; TRBD2 matches at 10 bases. V shed 1 base, J shed 3 bases, and the junction held 5 bases outside the gene matches. This CDR3 contains 16 residues. Germline CDR1 is LGHNA and CDR2 is YSLEER. In DNA, the CDR3 is TGCGCCAGCAGCCAAGCTTCTAGCGGGGGAAAAGAGACCCAGTACTTC. Protein sequence: CASSQASSGGKETQYF.

In this sample, this clonotype turned up many times. The chain joins TRBV6-5 to TRBJ1-3; D is perhaps TRBD1 (6 bases). V dropped 5 bases and J dropped 0 bases, with 17 bases sitting between them. The CDR3 extends over 17 amino acids. Germline V gene lookup returns CDR1 MNHEY and CDR2 SVGAGI. The CDR3 bases are TGTGCCAGCAGTCCCCTAAACCAGGGGCTCTCTGGAAACACCATATATTTT. This encodes CASSPLNQGLSGNTIYF.

This clonotype has just a few counts. The rearrangement uses TRBV6-2 or TRBV6-3 and TRBJ2-5, with 10 bases that match TRBD2. CDR3 length equals 14 residues. Trimming removed 7 bases from V and 5 bases from J; junction bases left unmatched: 7. Germline V gene data show CDR1 as MNHEY and CDR2 as SVGEGT. The DNA for the CDR3 is TGTGCCAGCAACCCCGGGACTAGCGAGGAGACCCAGTACTTC. Translating it yields CASNPGTSEETQYF.

This clonotype was counted a few times. J is TRBJ2-3 and V is TRBV4-1; D is unclear. CDR1 is MGHRA, CDR2 YSYEKL, per germline. This CDR3 contains 15 residues. Trimming stripped 0 bases from V and 2 bases from J, with 9 bases between. The CDR3 region has the DNA TGCGCCAGCAGCCAAGAGTTCGAGAACACAGATACGCAGTATTTT. It encodes CASSQEFENTDTQYF.

This chain joins TRBV29-1 and TRBJ1-4; D is perhaps TRBD1 (5 bases). Trimming cost V 8 bases and J 4 bases, with 17 bases left between them. The CDR3 extends over 14 amino acids. Per germline, CDR1 SQVTM and CDR2 ANQGSEA. CDR3 sequence (DNA): TGCAGCTCTGGGGTGGGGAGGGGTAATGAAAAACTGTTTTTT. Its translation is CSSGVGRGNEKLFF. Complete variable domain (other parts from reference TRBV29-1 and TRBJ1-4): SAVISQKPSRDICQRGTSLTIQCQVDSQVTMMFWYRQQPGQSLTLIATANQGSEATYESGFVIDKFPISRPNLTFSTLTVSNMSPEDSSIYLCSSGVGRGNEKLFFGSGTQLSVL.

The V and J genes are TRBV10-1 and TRBJ2-1; D is ambiguous. Germline V lookup: CDR1 WNHNN, CDR2 SYGVQD (reference sequence). The V end lost 0 bases, the J end lost 12 bases, and 12 bases lay between the germline ends. This CDR3 has 13 residues. The CDR3 is CASSESNYGWQFF. CDR3 nucleotides: TGCGCCAGCAGTGAGTCGAATTATGGGTGGCAGTTCTTC.

This clonotype has a handful of counts. The V gene is TRBV20-1, the J gene TRBJ1-1; D is ambiguous. The V gene's germline CDR1 is DFQATT and CDR2 SNEGSKA (reference sequence). V lost 4 bases, J lost 4 bases, and 13 bases lay in between. The CDR3 loop spans 13 amino acids. CDR3: CSANDHRITEAFF. The CDR3 DNA is TGCAGTGCTAACGACCATAGGATCACTGAAGCTTTCTTT.

V gene TRBV9 combines with J gene TRBJ2-2, with TRBD2 matching over 16 bases. The CDR3 has 17 amino acids. Germline assignment: CDR1 SGDLS and CDR2 YYNGEE. After removal of 4 bases from V and 6 bases from J, the junction contained 6 bases not matched to a gene. CDR3 region: CASSPGLAGGAPGELFF. The CDR3 region has the DNA TGTGCCAGCAGCCCGGGACTAGCGGGAGGGGCGCCCGGGGAGCTGTTTTTT. Filled out from reference TRBV9 and TRBJ2-2, the complete variable domain reads DSGVTQTPKHLITATGQRVTLRCSPRSGDLSVYWYQQSLDQGLQFLIQYYNGEERAKGNILERFSAQQFPDLHSELNLSSLELGDSALYFCASSPGLAGGAPGELFFGEGSRLTVL.

This clonotype appeared many times. The V and J genes are TRBV6-5 and TRBJ2-7; D perhaps matches TRBD1 (7 bases). V was clipped by 2 bases and J by 0 bases, with 11 bases between them. Germline CDR1 is MNHEY and CDR2 is SVGAGI. The CDR3 loop spans 15 amino acids. In DNA, the CDR3 is TGTGCCAGCAGTTACGGGCAGGGGGGCTCCTACGAGCAGTACTTC. Translated, it gives CASSYGQGGSYEQYF.

A few counts support this clonotype. The CDR3, as DNA: TGTGCCAGCAGTCTTGCCCTGGGACAGGGTCGTGGCTACACCTTC. Its translation is CASSLALGQGRGYTF. The gene calls are TRBV28 and TRBJ1-2, with 9 bases identical to TRBD1. Germline-derived CDR1 and CDR2 are MDHEN and SYDVKM. V was clipped by 5 bases and J by 7 bases; unmatched bases: 11. The CDR3 covers 15 residues.